One and the same sample provided the 20 T cell receptor beta chains below, sequenced in a study of blood T cells in healthy people across ages. Primed by a sample-barcoded 5' primer and a J-beta primer mix, a second PCR proceeded for roughly 6 to 12 cycles. MiXCR, run by TCRdb on the 5' RACE reads, gives a single entry per CDR3 protein. The sample has roughly 830,000 distinct CDR3 sequences; under 80% are singletons. The source material was blood. These receptors came from a man aged 25 to 40 in good health.

The chain has TRBV20-1 and TRBJ2-3, with D possibly called TRBD1 or TRBD2 (6 bases each). Germline CDR1 and CDR2: DFQATT and SNEGSKA (reference sequence). Trimming left V 6 bases short and J 5 bases short, with 30 bases between. The CDR3 has 18 residues. The CDR3 region is CSANSWGAQVNRVDTQYF. For the CDR3, the DNA is TGCAGTGCCAATTCCTGGGGGGCCCAGGTGAACAGGGTAGATACGCAGTATTTT.

The rearrangement joins TRBV7-2 to TRBJ2-1; the D gene is possibly TRBD1 (5 bases). Germline V gene data show CDR1 as SGHTA and CDR2 as FQGNSA. Between the trimmed V and J ends, which lost 8 bases and 4 bases, there was a span of 21 bases. The CDR3 length is 16 residues. The CDR3 reads CASYDLWGGLYNEQFF. CDR3 coding DNA: TGTGCCAGCTACGACCTTTGGGGCGGCCTGTACAATGAGCAGTTCTTC.

This clonotype was seen many times. The chain recombines TRBV7-9 with TRBJ2-1; 7 bases are a match to TRBD1. This CDR3 is built from 15 residues. Germline-derived CDR1 and CDR2 are SEHNR and FQNEAQ (reference sequence). After removal of 5 bases from V and 1 base from J, the junction contained 5 bases not matched to a gene. DNA of the CDR3: TGTGCCAGCAGCCCGAGGACAGGTTCCTACAATGAGCAGTTCTTC. It encodes CASSPRTGSYNEQFF.

The chain combines TRBV20-1 with TRBJ2-3; no clear D gene. Germline loops: CDR1 DFQATT, CDR2 SNEGSKA (reference sequence). The CDR3 has 11 residues. V was trimmed by 8 bases and J by 7 bases, leaving 13 bases between them. CDR3: CSHRAQNTQYF. CDR3 sequence (DNA): TGCAGTCACCGGGCGCAGAATACGCAGTATTTT.

The rearrangement joins TRBV4-3 to TRBJ2-5; 7 nucleotides match TRBD2. The CDR3 extends over 15 amino acids. V lost 4 bases to trimming and J lost 10 bases; unmatched junction nucleotides: 15. Germline assignment: CDR1 LGHNA and CDR2 YSLEER. CDR3 sequence: CASSPFPTGGTLQYF. In nucleotides, the CDR3 is TGCGCCAGCAGCCCTTTCCCCACGGGGGGTACCCTCCAGTACTTC.

J is TRBJ2-1 and V is TRBV20-1; 11 bases align to TRBD2. Looked up from germline, CDR1 is DFQATT and CDR2 is SNEGSKA (reference sequence). J was trimmed by 1 base and V by 7 bases; bases with no gene match: 12. The CDR3 is 17 residues long. This CDR3 reads CSGSIVAGGMSYNEQFF. The CDR3 DNA sequence: TGCAGTGGGAGCATCGTAGCGGGGGGGATGTCCTACAATGAGCAGTTCTTC.

This chain uses TRBV7-9 with TRBJ2-5; no definite D call. The end of the DNA fits TRBJ2-7 better, so the J call may be wrong. Germline loops: CDR1 SEHNR, CDR2 FQNEAQ (reference sequence). The length of the CDR3 is 15 residues. CDR3 sequence reads: CASSPLRRKGYEQYF. CDR3 nucleotide sequence: TGTGCCAGCAGCCCCCTTAGAAGGAAGGGCTACGAGCAGTACTTC.

DNA of the CDR3: TGTGCCAGCAGCTTAACCGGGACAGGGCCAATGGGGGCTTTCTTT. It is translated as CASSLTGTGPMGAFF. The chain joins TRBV7-3 to TRBJ1-1, with 9 bases fitting TRBD1. The CDR3 covers 15 residues. CDR1 is SGHTA, CDR2 FQGTGA, per germline. V lost 0 bases, J lost 11 bases, and 10 bases stayed unmatched.

This clonotype was counted a few times. One end of the junction does not line up with germline, which may come from a read error. The chain has TRBV5-1 and TRBJ2-1, with 11 bases lining up with TRBD1. The DNA end is a closer match to TRBJ2-7, so the J assignment may be wrong. The CDR3 loop spans 14 amino acids. Germline values: CDR1 SGHRS, CDR2 YFSETQ. The CDR3 DNA follows: TGTGCCAGCAGCATCGGGACAGGGGGCTACGAGCAGTACTTC. Translation gives CASSIGTGGYEQYF.

This clonotype was recorded once. The chain employs TRBV10-3 and TRBJ1-2; tentative D call: TRBD1 (6 bases). Germline V gene data show CDR1 as ENHRY and CDR2 as SYGVKD. Trimming took 11 bases from V and 0 from J, leaving 13 bases between them. The CDR3 is made up of 13 amino acids. The CDR3 sequence is CALRDTANYGYTF. CDR3 bases: TGTGCCCTCCGGGACACAGCTAACTATGGCTACACCTTC.

This clonotype was seen more than once but under ten times. CDR3 sequence reads: CASSFGLAGSRSYNEQFF. In DNA form, the CDR3 reads TGTGCCAGCAGCTTCGGACTTGCGGGGAGTCGCTCCTACAATGAGCAGTTCTTC. The V gene is TRBV7-8, the J gene TRBJ2-1, with TRBD2 as a possible D gene (6 bases). The germline V gene encodes CDR1 SGHVS and CDR2 FQNEAQ. There are 18 residues in the CDR3. V lost 3 bases, J lost 0 bases, and 18 bases lay in between.

This clonotype was counted a single time. This chain joins TRBV20-1 and TRBJ1-5; D possibly corresponds to TRBD1 (5 bases). Germline CDR1 and CDR2: DFQATT and SNEGSKA (reference sequence). V shed 6 bases and J shed 1 base, with 22 bases lying between them. This CDR3 comprises 17 residues. CDR3 nucleotide sequence: TGCAGTGCGCGAGAAGCGGGGCCGGATTACAGCAATCAGCCCCAGCATTTT. This translates into CSAREAGPDYSNQPQHF.

V is TRBV6-2 or TRBV6-3 and J is TRBJ1-2; no definite D call. V lost 8 bases and J 0 bases, leaving 10 bases between the germline ends. Germline values: CDR1 MNHEY, CDR2 SVGEGT. This CDR3 is built from 13 residues. The chain's CDR3 is CASWRTANYGYTF. The CDR3 nucleotides read TGTGCCAGCTGGAGGACGGCTAACTATGGCTACACCTTC.

The chain uses TRBV29-1 and TRBJ2-6; unclear D gene. In germline, CDR1 is SQVTM, CDR2 ANQGSEA. V was pared by 5 bases and J by 4 bases, with 9 bases between. This CDR3 comprises 13 residues. The CDR3 nucleotides are TGCAGCGTTTGGGGTGCAGGGGCCAACGTCCTGACTTTC. This sequence encodes CSVWGAGANVLTF.

This chain joins TRBV20-1 and TRBJ2-4, with TRBD1 identical over 8 bases. Judging by the DNA end, TRBJ2-7 fits better; the J call may be wrong. There are 15 residues in the CDR3. Germline V gene sequence: CDR1 DFQATT, CDR2 SNEGSKA (reference sequence). The CDR3 loop is CSAPKTGTGAYEQYF. Here the CDR3 DNA reads TGCAGTGCTCCCAAGACCGGGACAGGAGCCTACGAGCAGTACTTC.

V gene TRBV7-9 combines with J gene TRBJ2-7; D possibly corresponds to TRBD2 (5 bases). The CDR3 has 13 residues. Trimming stripped 5 bases from V and 6 bases from J, with 14 bases between. The germline V gene encodes CDR1 SEHNR and CDR2 FQNEAQ (reference sequence). The CDR3 coding sequence is TGTGCCAGCAGCAGGACTGGTTATACCGAGCAGTACTTC. Protein sequence: CASSRTGYTEQYF. Looking up the rest from reference TRBV7-9 and TRBJ2-7 gives the full variable domain: DTGVSQNPRHKITKRGQNVTFRCDPISEHNRLYWYRQTLGQGPEFLTYFQNEAQLEKSRLLSDRFSAERPKGSFSTLEIQRTEQGDSAMYLCASSRTGYTEQYFGPGTRLTVT.

This chain connects TRBV24-1 to TRBJ1-5, with D possibly matching TRBD1 (6 bases). The CDR3 is made up of 14 amino acids. CDR1 and CDR2 from the germline V gene are KGHDR and SFDVKD. V was trimmed by 5 bases and J by 3 bases, leaving 10 bases between them. This CDR3 reads CATSGDRFNQPQHF. As DNA, the CDR3 is TGTGCCACCAGTGGCGACAGGTTCAATCAGCCCCAGCATTTT.

V and J are TRBV6-2 or TRBV6-3 and TRBJ1-6; D uncertain. V was clipped by 2 bases and J by 7 bases, with 15 bases between them. Germline values: CDR1 MNHEY, CDR2 SVGEGT. The CDR3 loop spans 16 amino acids. The CDR3 here is CASSYPPNMKNSPLHF. The DNA of the CDR3 is TGTGCCAGCAGTTACCCTCCCAACATGAAGAATTCACCCCTCCACTTT.

With respect to this clonotype: The final CDR3 position lacks the conserved phenylalanine or tryptophan, pointing to a likely read error. The V and J genes are TRBV7-2 and TRBJ2-7; D gene uncertain. CDR3 size: 15 residues. V was trimmed by 5 bases and J by 0 bases, leaving 14 bases between them. Germline V gene sequence: CDR1 SGHTA, CDR2 FQGNSA. DNA of the CDR3: TGTGCCAGCAGCCGAGAGTCGTCGAGCTCCTACGAGCAGTACTTA. Its translation: CASSRESSSSYEQYL.

The chain uses TRBV7-9 and TRBJ2-6, with TRBD2 matching 7 bases. The CDR3 has 15 amino acids. Germline values: CDR1 SEHNR, CDR2 FQNEAQ (reference sequence). The V gene end was trimmed by 11 bases and the J gene end by 2 bases; junction bases not matched to a gene: 9. The CDR3 is CAPAVGGAGANVLTF. For the CDR3, the DNA is TGTGCCCCAGCAGTTGGGGGGGCTGGGGCCAACGTCCTGACTTTC.